The 31 T cell receptor beta chains below come from one sample, sequenced in a study of cytomegalovirus exposure and HLA in healthy donors. PCR primers comprised 60 Vbeta and 13 Jbeta primers. Libraries were prepared by immunoSEQ multiplex PCR; TCRdb keeps only in-frame clonotypes and omits some of them. The sample holds 130,000 to 150,000 clones, around 80% seen once. Specimen: PBMCs. Every receptor here comes from a woman aged 55 to 70 in good health and CMV-seropositive.

The gene calls are TRBV6-5 and TRBJ1-6; 7 bases fit TRBD1. The CDR3 is 13 amino acids. From germline, CDR1 is MNHEY and CDR2 SVGAGI. V lost 11 bases to trimming and J lost 7 bases; unmatched junction nucleotides: 8. CDR3 DNA sequence: TGTGCCTCCGGAGACAGGGCAAATTCACCCCTCCACTTT. Its protein is CASGDRANSPLHF.

The chain links TRBV6-5 to TRBJ2-1; D may be TRBD2 (5 bases). V lost 2 bases, J lost 4 bases, and 9 bases lay in between. The CDR3 consists of 14 residues. Germline CDR1 and CDR2: MNHEY and SVGAGI. As DNA, the CDR3 is TGTGCCAGCAGTTACGGGAGAGAGTACAATGAGCAGTTCTTC. It specifies CASSYGREYNEQFF.

This sequence joins TRBV7-2 and TRBJ2-1; 8 bases are shared with TRBD1. CDR3 size: 13 residues. V trimming: 6 bases; J trimming: 8 bases; junction bases outside the gene matches: 6. CDR1 and CDR2 (germline): SGHTA, FQGNSA. CDR3 nucleotide sequence: TGTGCCAGCAGACGGACAGGGTCGGATGAGCAGTTCTTC. Translating it yields CASRRTGSDEQFF. The full variable domain, completed using reference TRBV7-2 and TRBJ2-1, is GAGVSQSPSNKVTEKGKDVELRCDPISGHTALYWYRQSLGQGLEFLIYFQGNSAPDKSGLPSDRFSAERTGGSVSTLTIQRTQQEDSAVYLCASRRTGSDEQFFGPGTRLTVL.

The chain uses TRBV4-1 and TRBJ2-4, with TRBD2 identical over 14 bases. CDR3 length: 19 amino acids. Trimming took 4 bases from V and 0 from J; bases not matched to a gene: 8. CDR1 is MGHRA, CDR2 YSYEKL, per germline. The CDR3 spells CASSLGLAGVSTAKNIQYF. CDR3 sequence (DNA): TGCGCCAGCAGCCTGGGACTAGCGGGAGTTTCAACAGCCAAAAACATTCAGTACTTC.

This chain joins TRBV7-2 and TRBJ2-3; TRBD2 aligns across 15 bases. The germline V gene encodes CDR1 SGHTA and CDR2 FQGNSA. The CDR3 contains 19 residues. Germline trimming cut 4 bases from V and 0 bases from J; bases unmatched to any gene: 8. The CDR3 DNA sequence: TGTGCCAGCAGCTCTCCGGGACTAGCGGGAGGCTCGAGCACAGATACGCAGTATTTT. Residues: CASSSPGLAGGSSTDTQYF.

V and J are TRBV7-8 and TRBJ2-4, with D possibly matching TRBD1 (7 bases). The V and J ends lost 1 base and 1 base respectively, with 20 bases between them. The germline CDR1 and CDR2 sequences are SGHVS and FQNEAQ. This CDR3 has 19 residues. In nucleotides, the CDR3 is TGTGCCAGCAGCTTAGACTTCTCGGAACAGGGGACTGCCAAAAACATTCAGTACTTC. This translates into CASSLDFSEQGTAKNIQYF.

This clone was observed a handful of times. The chain joins TRBV2 to TRBJ2-1; possible D gene TRBD2, 5 bases. The CDR3 totals 11 residues. The V end lost 7 bases, the J end lost 5 bases, and 6 bases lay between the germline ends. From germline, CDR1 is SNHLY and CDR2 FYNNEI. CDR3 bases: TGTGCCAGCAACGGGGACAATGAGCAGTTCTTC. This sequence encodes CASNGDNEQFF.

The chain uses TRBV6-1 and TRBJ2-5; TRBD2 matches at 8 bases. CDR1 is MNHNS and CDR2 is SASEGT in the germline V gene. V gave up 6 bases and J gave up 4 bases; unmatched junction bases: 10. The CDR3 covers 15 residues. The CDR3 reads CASRMTSAIGETQYF. CDR3 DNA: TGTGCCAGCAGGATGACTAGCGCCATTGGAGAGACCCAGTACTTC.

The V and J genes are TRBV30 and TRBJ2-2; TRBD1 is a possible D gene (6 bases). The CDR3 runs to 16 residues. In germline, CDR1 is GTSNPN, CDR2 SVGIG (reference sequence). V dropped 2 bases and J dropped 0 bases, with 13 bases sitting between them. The CDR3 sequence is CAWSSRGSPNTGELFF. The CDR3 bases are TGTGCCTGGAGTTCCAGGGGTAGCCCGAACACCGGGGAGCTGTTTTTT.

This clone has only a few counts. This chain links TRBV19 with TRBJ2-4, with 8 nucleotides matching TRBD2. This CDR3 has 13 residues. The junction had 3 bases not matched to a gene; V was cut back by 3 bases and J by 8 bases. Germline V gene data show CDR1 as LNHDA and CDR2 as SQIVND (reference sequence). This CDR3 reads CASSMEGLDIQYF. CDR3 DNA: TGTGCCAGTAGTATGGAGGGACTAGACATTCAGTACTTC.

This clone turned up a few times. Its ends do not fully match the called genes, so a read error is possible. The CDR3, as DNA: TGTGCTAGCAGCTTAGCCGCGGGTTCAGGCTACGAGCAGTACTTC. It specifies CASSLAAGSGYEQYF. The V call is TRBV7-7, the J call TRBJ2-7; maybe TRBD2 (5 bases). Germline CDR1 SSHAT, CDR2 FNYEAQ (reference sequence). CDR3 size: 15 residues.

The chain carries TRBV19 and TRBJ1-2; no firm D call. Germline CDR1 and CDR2: LNHDA and SQIVND (reference sequence). Between the trimmed V and J ends, which lost 3 bases and 4 bases, there was a span of 9 bases. The CDR3 spans 13 residues. CDR3 sequence (DNA): TGTGCCAGTAGTATCCCGGGAGCCTATGGCTACACCTTC. Encoded protein: CASSIPGAYGYTF.

The V gene is TRBV18, the J gene TRBJ1-2, with D hard to call. The ends were cut back, 4 bases at V and 7 bases at J, with 7 bases in the middle. The CDR3 loop spans 11 amino acids. In germline, CDR1 is KGHSH, CDR2 LQKENI. The CDR3: CASSREGGYTF. For the CDR3, the DNA is TGTGCCAGCTCACGAGAGGGTGGCTACACCTTC.

As concerns this clone: Other DNA sequences within the sample encode an identical CDR3. This rearrangement joins TRBV20-1 to TRBJ2-7; a possible D gene is TRBD1 (5 bases). This CDR3 spans 11 amino acids. Trimming removed 3 bases from V and 3 bases from J, with 6 bases in between. Germline CDR1 reads DFQATT; CDR2 reads SNEGSKA (reference sequence). The CDR3 loop reads CSARDNYEQYF. For the CDR3, the DNA is TGCAGTGCTAGGGACAACTACGAGCAGTACTTC.

This clone was detected a few times. V is TRBV7-9 and J is TRBJ2-1; 7 bases line up with TRBD1. This CDR3 has 16 amino acids. Germline-derived CDR1 and CDR2 are SEHNR and FQNEAQ (reference sequence). V was clipped by 5 bases and J by 2 bases; unmatched bases: 9. The CDR3 sequence is CASSPGNRGPYNEQFF. CDR3 DNA sequence: TGTGCCAGCAGCCCAGGGAACAGGGGACCCTACAATGAGCAGTTCTTC.

V gene TRBV20-1 combines with J gene TRBJ1-1; D is uncertain. Trimming cost V 5 bases and J 4 bases, with 8 bases left between them. In germline, CDR1 is DFQATT, CDR2 SNEGSKA (reference sequence). This CDR3 spans 11 amino acids. The CDR3 DNA is TGCAGTGCTCCTCGACTCACTGAAGCTTTCTTT. Its translation is CSAPRLTEAFF.

The rearrangement joins TRBV7-9 to TRBJ2-1; 9 bases align to TRBD2. The CDR3 is 18 residues long. Germline CDR1 and CDR2: SEHNR and FQNEAQ (reference sequence). Trimming at V came to 6 bases and at J to 7 bases, leaving 19 bases not matched to a gene. CDR3 bases: TGTGCCAGCAGGCGGGGGTCCGCAGGACTAGCGCATAATAATGAGCAGTTCTTC. Its protein product is CASRRGSAGLAHNNEQFF.

This clone was detected a few times. The chain combines TRBV6-5 with TRBJ2-1; tentatively, D is TRBD2 (6 bases). This CDR3 region has 14 residues. Germline CDR1 is MNHEY and CDR2 is SVGAGI. V lost 5 bases and J lost 7, with 15 bases in between. CDR3 sequence reads: CASSIFLSGNEQFF. Written as DNA, the CDR3 is TGTGCCAGCAGTATCTTCTTAAGCGGGAATGAGCAGTTCTTC.

The chain has TRBV28 and TRBJ2-7; perhaps TRBD1 as D (6 bases). Germline V lookup: CDR1 MDHEN, CDR2 SYDVKM. V lost 2 bases and J 4 bases, leaving 9 bases between the germline ends. The length of the CDR3 is 13 residues. The CDR3 loop reads CASSLLGAYEQYF. The CDR3 nucleotides read TGTGCCAGCAGTTTACTGGGGGCGTACGAGCAGTACTTC.

The chain uses TRBV27 and TRBJ2-5, with 8 positions matching TRBD2. This CDR3 region has 13 residues. Germline V gene sequence: CDR1 MNHEY, CDR2 SMNVEV (reference sequence). The V and J ends lost 10 bases and 4 bases, in that order; junction bases with no gene match: 8. The CDR3 loop is CATRAGVVETQYF. The DNA for the CDR3 is TGTGCCACCAGAGCGGGAGTCGTAGAGACCCAGTACTTC.

This chain connects TRBV5-1 to TRBJ2-1; 7 nucleotides match TRBD1. CDR1 is SGHRS and CDR2 is YFSETQ in the germline V gene. The ends lost 4 bases at V and 3 bases at J; junction bases unmatched: 4. The CDR3 runs 14 residues. The CDR3 reads CASSPGQSYNEQFF. DNA for the CDR3: TGCGCCAGCAGCCCGGGACAGAGCTACAATGAGCAGTTCTTC.

The chain has TRBV6-5 and TRBJ2-1; a possible D gene is TRBD1 (5 bases). V dropped 2 bases and J dropped 12 bases, with 8 bases sitting between them. The germline V gene encodes CDR1 MNHEY and CDR2 SVGAGI. The CDR3 is made up of 11 amino acids. CDR3 bases: TGTGCCAGCAGTTACGCAGACAGGCAGTTCTTC. As protein: CASSYADRQFF.

The chain links TRBV7-2 to TRBJ2-3; a possible D gene is TRBD1 (6 bases). Trimming pared 4 bases from V and 6 bases from J, leaving 14 bases between. The germline V gene has CDR1 SGHTA and CDR2 FQGNSA. The CDR3 has 14 residues. Here the CDR3 reads CASSYRDKGDTQYF. The DNA of the CDR3 is TGTGCCAGCAGCTACCGGGACAAAGGCGATACGCAGTATTTT.

The chain is built from TRBV6-5 and TRBJ2-7, with a weak D call TRBD1 (6 bases). V lost 11 bases and J 5 bases, leaving 19 bases between the germline ends. CDR3 size: 13 residues. The germline V gene has CDR1 MNHEY and CDR2 SVGAGI. The CDR3 here is CAAQATGTHEQYF. The CDR3 DNA follows: TGTGCCGCCCAGGCCACAGGGACCCACGAGCAGTACTTC.

The gene calls are TRBV6-1 and TRBJ2-1; D is perhaps TRBD2 (7 bases). CDR3 length equals 15 residues. With 3 bases removed from V and 4 bases from J, the gap between germline ends came to 13 bases. Germline V gene sequence: CDR1 MNHNS, CDR2 SASEGT. CDR3 coding DNA: TGTGCCAGCAGTGAGGGGGCGGGAGTATACAATGAGCAGTTCTTC. Its translation is CASSEGAGVYNEQFF.

This clone was detected a few times. J is TRBJ1-4 and V is TRBV4-2; D ambiguous. V was clipped by 0 bases and J by 0 bases, with 8 bases between them. This CDR3 is built from 16 residues. Germline lookup yields CDR1 LGHNA and CDR2 YNFKEQ. The CDR3 region has the DNA TGTGCCAGCAGCCAAGATGGAGGCGCAACTAATGAAAAACTGTTTTTT. It encodes CASSQDGGATNEKLFF.

The V and J genes are TRBV7-9 and TRBJ2-2; TRBD1 might be the D (5 bases). The germline V and J ends were trimmed by 1 base and 3 bases, with 12 bases remaining between them. The CDR3 has 16 residues. The germline V gene has CDR1 SEHNR and CDR2 FQNEAQ (reference sequence). The CDR3: CASSLEAGKDTGELFF. CDR3 DNA: TGTGCCAGCAGCTTAGAGGCAGGGAAGGACACCGGGGAGCTGTTTTTT.

V is TRBV7-9 and J is TRBJ1-1; D is possibly TRBD1 (5 bases). CDR1 is SEHNR and CDR2 is FQNEAQ in the germline V gene (reference sequence). Trimming removed 7 bases from V and 0 bases from J, with 9 bases in between. This CDR3 is built from 13 residues. CDR3 in amino acids: CASTQGLNTEAFF. CDR3 nucleotides: TGTGCCAGCACCCAGGGATTGAACACTGAAGCTTTCTTT.

To note about this clone: In the same sample, other DNA sequences code for this CDR3. The CDR3 sequence is CAWKQGANTEAFF. The DNA for the CDR3 is TGTGCCTGGAAACAGGGGGCGAACACTGAAGCTTTCTTT. The chain combines TRBV30 with TRBJ1-1; 9 positions match TRBD1. This CDR3 spans 13 amino acids. Germline CDR1 and CDR2: GTSNPN and SVGIG (reference sequence). The J segment lost 1 base and the V segment lost 4 bases, leaving 1 base of the junction unmatched.

This sequence joins TRBV6-1 and TRBJ1-2; D gene unclear. CDR3 length: 12 residues. The germline gives CDR1 MNHNS, CDR2 SASEGT. Trimming shortened V by 2 bases and J by 8 bases, and 9 bases separated the two germline ends. CDR3 sequence (DNA): TGTGCCAGCAGTGAACAGGTTAGGGGCTACACCTTC. Translation gives CASSEQVRGYTF.

The V gene is TRBV28, the J gene TRBJ1-1; TRBD1 might be the D (5 bases). This CDR3 has 15 amino acids. CDR1 and CDR2 (germline): MDHEN, SYDVKM. V was cut by 2 bases and J by 1 base, with 11 bases left in between. The CDR3 DNA follows: TGTGCCAGCAGTTTAGGCTCGACAGCGAACACTGAAGCTTTCTTT. It yields the protein CASSLGSTANTEAFF.